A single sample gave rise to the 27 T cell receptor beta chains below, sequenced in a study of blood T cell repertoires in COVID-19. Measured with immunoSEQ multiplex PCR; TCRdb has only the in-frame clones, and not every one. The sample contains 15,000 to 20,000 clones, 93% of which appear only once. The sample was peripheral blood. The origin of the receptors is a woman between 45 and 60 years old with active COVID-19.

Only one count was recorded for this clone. The CDR3 is CASSQLLAGVSEQFF. CDR3 nucleotide sequence: TGTGCCAGCAGCCAACTACTAGCGGGAGTTAGTGAGCAGTTCTTC. V usage is TRBV6-5 and J usage is TRBJ2-1; 11 bases are a match to TRBD2. The V segment lost 6 bases and the J segment 9 bases; nucleotides outside the gene matches: 10. Germline loops: CDR1 MNHEY, CDR2 SVGAGI. This CDR3 is 15 amino acids long.

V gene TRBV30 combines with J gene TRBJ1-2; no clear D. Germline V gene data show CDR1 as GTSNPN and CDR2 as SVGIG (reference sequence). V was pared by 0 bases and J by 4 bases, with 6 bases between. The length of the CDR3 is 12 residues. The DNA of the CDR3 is TGTGCCTGGAGTGTACTTCTCTATGGCTACACCTTC. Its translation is CAWSVLLYGYTF.

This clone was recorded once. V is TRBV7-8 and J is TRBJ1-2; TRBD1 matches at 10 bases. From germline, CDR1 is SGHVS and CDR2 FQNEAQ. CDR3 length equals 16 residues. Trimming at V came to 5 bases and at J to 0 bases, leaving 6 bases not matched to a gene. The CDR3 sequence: CASSPRDRGANYGYTF. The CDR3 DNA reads TGTGCCAGCAGCCCTCGGGACAGGGGAGCTAACTATGGCTACACCTTC.

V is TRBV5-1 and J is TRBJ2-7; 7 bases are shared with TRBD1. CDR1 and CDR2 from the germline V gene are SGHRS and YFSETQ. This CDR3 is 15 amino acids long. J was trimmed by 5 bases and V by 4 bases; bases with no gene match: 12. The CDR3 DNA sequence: TGCGCCAGCAGCCCCCTAGACGACAGGGTGGACGAGCAGTACTTC. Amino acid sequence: CASSPLDDRVDEQYF.

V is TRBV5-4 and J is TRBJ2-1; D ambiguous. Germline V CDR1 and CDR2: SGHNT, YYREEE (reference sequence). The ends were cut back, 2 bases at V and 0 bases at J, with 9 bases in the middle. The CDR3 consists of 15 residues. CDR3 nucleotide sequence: TGTGCCAGCAGCTTTACTACGAGCTCCTACAATGAGCAGTTCTTC. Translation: CASSFTTSSYNEQFF. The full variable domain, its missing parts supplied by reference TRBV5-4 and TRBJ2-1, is ETGVTQSPTHLIKTRGQQVTLRCSSQSGHNTVSWYQQALGQGPQFIFQYYREEENGRGNFPPRFSGLQFPNYSSELNVNALELDDSALYLCASSFTTSSYNEQFFGPGTRLTVL.

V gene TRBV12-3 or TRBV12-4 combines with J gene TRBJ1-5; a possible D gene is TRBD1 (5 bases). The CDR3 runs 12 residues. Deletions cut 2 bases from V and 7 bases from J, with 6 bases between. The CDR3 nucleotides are TGTGCCAGCAGTTTACAGGGACAGCCCCAGCATTTT. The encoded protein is CASSLQGQPQHF.

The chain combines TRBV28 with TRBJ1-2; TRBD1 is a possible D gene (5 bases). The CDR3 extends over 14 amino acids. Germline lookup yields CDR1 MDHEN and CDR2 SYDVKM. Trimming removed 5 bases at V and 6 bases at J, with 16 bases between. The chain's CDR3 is CASSTPGRGDGYTF. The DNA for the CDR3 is TGTGCCAGCAGTACACCAGGGAGGGGCGATGGCTACACCTTC.

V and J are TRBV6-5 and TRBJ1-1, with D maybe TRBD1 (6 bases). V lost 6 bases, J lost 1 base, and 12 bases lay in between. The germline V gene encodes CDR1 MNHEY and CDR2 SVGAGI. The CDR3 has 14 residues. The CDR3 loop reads CASSLGAGNTEAFF. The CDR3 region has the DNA TGTGCCAGCAGCCTGGGGGCCGGGAACACTGAAGCTTTCTTT.

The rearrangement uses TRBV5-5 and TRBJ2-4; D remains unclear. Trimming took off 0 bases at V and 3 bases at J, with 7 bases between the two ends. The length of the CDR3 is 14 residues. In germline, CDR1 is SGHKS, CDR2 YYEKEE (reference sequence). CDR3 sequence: CASSLGQFKNIQYF. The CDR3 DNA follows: TGTGCCAGCAGCTTGGGACAATTCAAAAACATTCAGTACTTC. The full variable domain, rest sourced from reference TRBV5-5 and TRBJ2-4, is DAGVTQSPTHLIKTRGQQVTLRCSPISGHKSVSWYQQVLGQGPQFIFQYYEKEERGRGNFPDRFSARQFPNYSSELNVNALLLGDSALYLCASSLGQFKNIQYFGAGTRLSVL.

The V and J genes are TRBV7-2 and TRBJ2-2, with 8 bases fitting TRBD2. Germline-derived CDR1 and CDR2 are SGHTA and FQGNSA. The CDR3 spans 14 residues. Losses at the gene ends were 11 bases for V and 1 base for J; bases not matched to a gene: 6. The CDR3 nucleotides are TGTGCCGACCTCGCGGGAGGGAACACCGGGGAGCTGTTTTTT. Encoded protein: CADLAGGNTGELFF.

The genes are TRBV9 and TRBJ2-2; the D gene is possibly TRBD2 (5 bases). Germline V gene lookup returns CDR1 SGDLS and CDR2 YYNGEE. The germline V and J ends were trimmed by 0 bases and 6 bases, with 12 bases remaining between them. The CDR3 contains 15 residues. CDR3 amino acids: CASSVGIASSGELFF. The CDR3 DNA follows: TGTGCCAGCAGCGTAGGGATAGCTAGCTCCGGGGAGCTGTTTTTT. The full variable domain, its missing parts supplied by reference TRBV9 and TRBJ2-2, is DSGVTQTPKHLITATGQRVTLRCSPRSGDLSVYWYQQSLDQGLQFLIQYYNGEERAKGNILERFSAQQFPDLHSELNLSSLELGDSALYFCASSVGIASSGELFFGEGSRLTVL.

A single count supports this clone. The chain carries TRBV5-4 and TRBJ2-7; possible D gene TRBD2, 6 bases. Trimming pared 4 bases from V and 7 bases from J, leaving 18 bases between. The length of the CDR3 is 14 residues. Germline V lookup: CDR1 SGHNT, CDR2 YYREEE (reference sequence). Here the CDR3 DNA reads TGTGCCAGCAGCGTTAGACTAGGTCTAGGAGAGCAGTACTTC. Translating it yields CASSVRLGLGEQYF. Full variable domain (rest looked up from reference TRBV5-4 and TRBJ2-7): ETGVTQSPTHLIKTRGQQVTLRCSSQSGHNTVSWYQQALGQGPQFIFQYYREEENGRGNFPPRFSGLQFPNYSSELNVNALELDDSALYLCASSVRLGLGEQYFGPGTRLTVT.

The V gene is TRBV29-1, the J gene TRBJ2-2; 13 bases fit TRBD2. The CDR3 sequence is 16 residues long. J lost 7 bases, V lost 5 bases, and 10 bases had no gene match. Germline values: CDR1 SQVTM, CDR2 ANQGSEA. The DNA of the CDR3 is TGCAGCGTTTCCGGGACTAGCGGGGTCCAAGTCGGGGAGCTGTTTTTT. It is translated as CSVSGTSGVQVGELFF.

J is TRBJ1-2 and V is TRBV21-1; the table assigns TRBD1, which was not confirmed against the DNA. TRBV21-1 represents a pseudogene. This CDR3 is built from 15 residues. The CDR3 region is CASSKEGRGLGGYTF. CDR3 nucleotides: TGTGCCAGCAGCAAAGAGGGCAGGGGGTTGGGTGGCTACACCTTC.

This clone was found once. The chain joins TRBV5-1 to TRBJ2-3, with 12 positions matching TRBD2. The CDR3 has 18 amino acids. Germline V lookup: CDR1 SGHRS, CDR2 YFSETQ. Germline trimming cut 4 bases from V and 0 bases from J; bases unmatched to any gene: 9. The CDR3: CASSTGTSGLASTDTQYF. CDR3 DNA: TGCGCCAGCAGCACCGGGACTAGCGGGCTTGCTAGCACAGATACGCAGTATTTT.

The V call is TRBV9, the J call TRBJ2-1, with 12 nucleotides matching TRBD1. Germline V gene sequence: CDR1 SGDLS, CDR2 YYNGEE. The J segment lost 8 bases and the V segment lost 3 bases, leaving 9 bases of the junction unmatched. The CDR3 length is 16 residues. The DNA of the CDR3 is TGTGCCAGCAGCGCCCGGGACAGGGGGCAACAATATGAGCAGTTCTTC. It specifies CASSARDRGQQYEQFF.

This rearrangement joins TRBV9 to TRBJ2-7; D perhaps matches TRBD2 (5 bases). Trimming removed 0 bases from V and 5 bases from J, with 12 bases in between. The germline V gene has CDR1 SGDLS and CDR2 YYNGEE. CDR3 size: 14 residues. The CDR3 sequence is CASSVVPEENEQYF. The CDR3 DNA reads TGTGCCAGCAGCGTAGTACCGGAGGAAAACGAGCAGTACTTC.

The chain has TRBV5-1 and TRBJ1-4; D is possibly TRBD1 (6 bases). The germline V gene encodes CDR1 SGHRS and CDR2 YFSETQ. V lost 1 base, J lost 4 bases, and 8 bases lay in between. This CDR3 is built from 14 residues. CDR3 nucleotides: TGCGCCAGCAGCTTGCAGGGACATAATGAAAAACTGTTTTTT. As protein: CASSLQGHNEKLFF.

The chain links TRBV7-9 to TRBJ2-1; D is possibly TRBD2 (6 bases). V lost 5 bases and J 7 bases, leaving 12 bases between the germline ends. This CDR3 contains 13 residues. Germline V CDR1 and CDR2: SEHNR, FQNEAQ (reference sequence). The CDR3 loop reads CASSLPGSNEQFF. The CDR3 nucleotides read TGTGCCAGCAGCCTCCCCGGGAGTAATGAGCAGTTCTTC.

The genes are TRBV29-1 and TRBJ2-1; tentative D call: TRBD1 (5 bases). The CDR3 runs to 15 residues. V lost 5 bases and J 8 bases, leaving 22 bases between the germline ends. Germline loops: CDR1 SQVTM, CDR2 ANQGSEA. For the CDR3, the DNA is TGCAGCGTTAAATCCACAGGCCTCAGTAGGGATGAGCAGTTCTTC. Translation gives CSVKSTGLSRDEQFF.

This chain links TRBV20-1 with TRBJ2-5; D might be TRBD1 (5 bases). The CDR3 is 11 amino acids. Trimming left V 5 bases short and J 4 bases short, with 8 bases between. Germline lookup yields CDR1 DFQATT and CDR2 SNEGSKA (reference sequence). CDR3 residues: CSAEQGETQYF. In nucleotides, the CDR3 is TGCAGTGCTGAGCAGGGAGAGACCCAGTACTTC.

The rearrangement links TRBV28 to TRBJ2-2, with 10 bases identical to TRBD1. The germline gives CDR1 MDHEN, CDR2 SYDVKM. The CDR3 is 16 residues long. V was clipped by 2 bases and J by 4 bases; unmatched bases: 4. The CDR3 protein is CASSLTGQGSTGELFF. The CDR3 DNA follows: TGTGCCAGCAGTTTAACGGGACAGGGGAGCACCGGGGAGCTGTTTTTT.

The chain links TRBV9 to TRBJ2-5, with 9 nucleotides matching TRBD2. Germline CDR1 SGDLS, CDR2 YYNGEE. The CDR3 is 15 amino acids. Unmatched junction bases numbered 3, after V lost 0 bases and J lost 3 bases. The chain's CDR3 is CASSVATSGKETQYF. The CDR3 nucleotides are TGTGCCAGCAGCGTAGCGACTAGCGGCAAAGAGACCCAGTACTTC.

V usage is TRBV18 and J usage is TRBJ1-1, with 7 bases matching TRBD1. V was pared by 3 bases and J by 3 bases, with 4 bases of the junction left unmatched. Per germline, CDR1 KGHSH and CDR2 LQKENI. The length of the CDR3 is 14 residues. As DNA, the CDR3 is TGTGCCAGCTCACCTGCAGGGGGTTACACTGAAGCTTTCTTT. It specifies CASSPAGGYTEAFF.

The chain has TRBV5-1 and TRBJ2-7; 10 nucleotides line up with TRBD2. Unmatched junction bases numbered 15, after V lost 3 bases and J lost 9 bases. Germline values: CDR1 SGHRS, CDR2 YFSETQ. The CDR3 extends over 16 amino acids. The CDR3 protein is CASSSLAGGPTPLQYF. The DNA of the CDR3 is TGCGCCAGCAGCTCTTTAGCGGGAGGACCCACCCCACTGCAGTACTTC.

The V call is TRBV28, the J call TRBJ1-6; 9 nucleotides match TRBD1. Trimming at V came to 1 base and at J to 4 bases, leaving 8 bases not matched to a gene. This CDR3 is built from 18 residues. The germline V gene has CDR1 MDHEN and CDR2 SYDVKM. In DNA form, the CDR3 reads TGTGCCAGCAGTTTATTAGGGACAGGGAAGGGGTATAATTCACCCCTCCACTTT. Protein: CASSLLGTGKGYNSPLHF.

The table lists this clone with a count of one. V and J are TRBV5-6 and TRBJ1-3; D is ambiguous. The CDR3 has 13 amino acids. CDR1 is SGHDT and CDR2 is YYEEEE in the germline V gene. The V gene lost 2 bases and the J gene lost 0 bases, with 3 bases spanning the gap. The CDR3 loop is CASSFVSGNTIYF. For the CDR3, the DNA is TGTGCCAGCAGCTTCGTCTCTGGAAACACCATATATTTT.